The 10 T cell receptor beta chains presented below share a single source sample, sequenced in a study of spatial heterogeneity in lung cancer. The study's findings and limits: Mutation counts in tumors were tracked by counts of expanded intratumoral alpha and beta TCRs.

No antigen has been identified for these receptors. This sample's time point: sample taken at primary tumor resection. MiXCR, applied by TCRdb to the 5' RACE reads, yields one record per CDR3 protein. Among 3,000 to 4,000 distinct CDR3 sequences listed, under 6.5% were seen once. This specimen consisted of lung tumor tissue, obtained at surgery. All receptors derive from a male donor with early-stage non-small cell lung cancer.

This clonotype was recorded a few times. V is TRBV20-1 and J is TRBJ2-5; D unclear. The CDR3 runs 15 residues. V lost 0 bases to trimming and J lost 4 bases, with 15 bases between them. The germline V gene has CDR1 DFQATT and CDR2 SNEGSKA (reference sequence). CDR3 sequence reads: CSARDLRRSAETQYF. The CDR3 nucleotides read TGCAGTGCTAGAGATTTGCGCCGATCAGCAGAGACCCAGTACTTC.

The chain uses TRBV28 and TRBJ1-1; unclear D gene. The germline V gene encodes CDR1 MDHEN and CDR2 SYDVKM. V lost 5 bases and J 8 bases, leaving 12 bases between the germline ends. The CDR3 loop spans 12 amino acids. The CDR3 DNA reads TGTGCCAGCAGTCTAGGAATCAGGGAAGCTTTCTTT. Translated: CASSLGIREAFF.

CDR3 protein: CASRDGQGNYGYTF. The CDR3 region has the DNA TGCGCCAGCAGGGACGGACAGGGCAACTATGGCTACACCTTC. The genes are TRBV5-1 and TRBJ1-2; 8 nucleotides align to TRBD1. The CDR3 totals 14 residues. Germline V gives CDR1 SGHRS, CDR2 YFSETQ. With V trimmed by 5 bases and J by 2 bases, 5 bases remained unmatched. The full variable domain, in which reference TRBV5-1 and TRBJ1-2 provide the parts outside the CDR3, is KAGVTQTPRYLIKTRGQQVTLSCSPISGHRSVSWYQQTPGQGLQFLFEYFSETQRNKGNFPGRFSGRQFSNSRSEMNVSTLELGDSALYLCASRDGQGNYGYTFGSGTRLTVV.

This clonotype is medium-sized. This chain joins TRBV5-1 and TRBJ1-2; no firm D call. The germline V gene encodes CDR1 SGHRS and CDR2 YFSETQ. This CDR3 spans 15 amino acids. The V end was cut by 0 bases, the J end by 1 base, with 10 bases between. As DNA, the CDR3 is TGCGCCAGCAGCTTGGTAGGCGTATTTAACTATGGCTACACCTTC. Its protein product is CASSLVGVFNYGYTF.

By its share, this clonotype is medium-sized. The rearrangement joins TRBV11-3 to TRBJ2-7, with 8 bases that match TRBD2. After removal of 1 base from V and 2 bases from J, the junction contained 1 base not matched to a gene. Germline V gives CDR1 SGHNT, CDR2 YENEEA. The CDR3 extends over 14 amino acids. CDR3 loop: CASSLVSGTYEQYF. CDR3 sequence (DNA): TGTGCCAGCAGCTTAGTTAGCGGGACCTACGAGCAGTACTTC.

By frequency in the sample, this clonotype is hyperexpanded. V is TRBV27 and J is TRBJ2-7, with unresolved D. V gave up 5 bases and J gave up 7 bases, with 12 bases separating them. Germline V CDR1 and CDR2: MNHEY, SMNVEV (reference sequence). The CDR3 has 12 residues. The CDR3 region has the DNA TGTGCCAGCAGTCCAACGCCGTGGGAGCAGTACTTC. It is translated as CASSPTPWEQYF.

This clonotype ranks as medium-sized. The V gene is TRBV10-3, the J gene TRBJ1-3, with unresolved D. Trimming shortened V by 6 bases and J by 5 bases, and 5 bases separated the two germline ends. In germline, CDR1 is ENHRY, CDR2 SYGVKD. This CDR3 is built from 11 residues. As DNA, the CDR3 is TGTGCCATCAGAACAAGAAACACCATATATTTT. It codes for CAIRTRNTIYF.

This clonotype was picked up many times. DNA of the CDR3: TGCAGTGCAGACTACAGGGACTCCTACGAGCAGTACTTC. Translated: CSADYRDSYEQYF. V and J are TRBV20-1 and TRBJ2-7; a possible D gene is TRBD1 (6 bases). The CDR3 has 13 residues. The V and J ends lost 6 bases and 0 bases respectively, with 12 bases between them. The germline gives CDR1 DFQATT, CDR2 SNEGSKA (reference sequence).

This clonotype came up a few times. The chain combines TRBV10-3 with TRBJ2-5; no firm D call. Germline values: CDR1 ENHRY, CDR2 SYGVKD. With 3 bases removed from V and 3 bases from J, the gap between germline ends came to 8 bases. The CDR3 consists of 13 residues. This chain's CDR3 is CAISDGPKETQYF. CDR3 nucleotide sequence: TGTGCCATCAGTGACGGGCCTAAAGAGACCCAGTACTTC.

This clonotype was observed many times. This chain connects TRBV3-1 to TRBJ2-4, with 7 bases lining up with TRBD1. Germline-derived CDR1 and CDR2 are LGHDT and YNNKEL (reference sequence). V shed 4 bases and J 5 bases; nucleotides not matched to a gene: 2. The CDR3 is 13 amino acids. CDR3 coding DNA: TGTGCCAGCAGCCGGCAGGGGGAAAACATTCAGTACTTC. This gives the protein CASSRQGENIQYF.